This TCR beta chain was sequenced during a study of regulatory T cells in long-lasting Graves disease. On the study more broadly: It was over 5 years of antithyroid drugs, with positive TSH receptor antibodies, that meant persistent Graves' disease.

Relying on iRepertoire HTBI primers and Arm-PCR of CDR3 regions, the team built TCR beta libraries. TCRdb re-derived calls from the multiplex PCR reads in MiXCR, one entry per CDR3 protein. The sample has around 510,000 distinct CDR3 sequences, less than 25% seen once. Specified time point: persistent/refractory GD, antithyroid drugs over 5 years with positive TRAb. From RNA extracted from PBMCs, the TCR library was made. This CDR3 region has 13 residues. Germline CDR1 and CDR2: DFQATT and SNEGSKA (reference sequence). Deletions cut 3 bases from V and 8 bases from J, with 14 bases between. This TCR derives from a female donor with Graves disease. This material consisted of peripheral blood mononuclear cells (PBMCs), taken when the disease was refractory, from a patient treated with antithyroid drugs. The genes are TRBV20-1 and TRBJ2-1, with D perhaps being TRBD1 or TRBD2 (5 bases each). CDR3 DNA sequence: TGCAGTGCTAGCATGGTACGGGACGATGAGCAGTTCTTC. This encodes CSASMVRDDEQFF.